Described below is a single T cell receptor (beta chain) sequence and its context. Its cognate antigen has yet to be identified. No quality values exist for individual bases; no much larger clone is one base distant. The junction shows trimming of 1 base on V and 7 bases on J, plus 16 bases between the germline ends. The CDR3 covers 15 residues, taking in both the cysteine and the phenylalanine. The kept DNA is CDR3 alone, 45 bases in frame from the first base. CDR1 LNHNV and CDR2 YYDKDF are derived from the germline V gene (reference sequence). Libraries were constructed by 5' RACE. TCRdb shows the sequencer as Illumina HiSeq 2500. A second PCR of roughly 7 to 12 cycles was performed with a sample-barcoded 5' primer and a J-beta primer mix. Each TCR beta cDNA molecule received a unique molecular identifier from a template-switch 5' adaptor carrying 12 random nucleotides. At least 3 million CDR3-containing paired-end reads were obtained from each sample. The Mint cDNA synthesis kit, primed by a TRBC-specific oligonucleotide, was used to synthesize first-strand cDNA from all RNA. After uracil-DNA glycosylase treatment, a first 18-cycle PCR used universal primers M1SS and BC2_uni_R on all cDNA. Per the source publication's procedure: For normalization, 1 million high-quality reads, each with a distinct molecular identifier, were randomly selected from each sample. Reads with shared molecular identifiers were discarded instead of being binned into consensus sequences. MiTCR, run with a Q25 quality threshold and the strictest error-elimination algorithm, handled CDR3 identification, clonotype clustering and error correction. A nonparametric unseen species model using Euler transformation provided a lower-bound estimate of total TCR beta diversity. The public reads were quality trimmed at Q25 with fastp and then assembled into clones with MiXCR by TCRdb, keeping productive beta chains. Identical CDR3 proteins give one entry, which carries the most common genes and DNA. The V and J calls, along with clone size, are taken from TCRdb and not from the paper's own processing. The sample data list 730,000 or so distinct CDR3 sequences, and roughly 43% of these were observed just once. Around 30% of the sample lies in the top ten.

The record originates from a study of blood T cells in healthy people across ages (dated by TCRdb to the mid-2010s). Regarding the research as a whole: Template switching captured roughly one uniquely barcoded TCR beta cDNA molecule per two T cells in model experiments. Using deep sequencing normalized with unique cDNA molecular identifiers, the study measured how TCR beta repertoire diversity changes with age. Two additional independent replicas of 1 million unique cDNA reads from the same blood draw were analyzed for two donors (one aged 18 to 30 and one aged 80 or older). The donors were divided into four age groups: young (average around 16 years), middle-aged (approximately 41), aged (about 62) and long-lived (about 80). Donors of different ages were randomly distributed across sequencing lanes to avoid experimental bias. On the study overall, not on this receptor specifically: Compared with the aged group, the long-lived group had more naive CD4+ T cells, fewer expanded clones and increased TCR diversity, suggesting age selection. Bulk unsorted PBMC profiling prevented conclusive comparison of naive and antigen-experienced compartments. Total diversity estimates from one million sequenced T cells were considered lower bounds and underestimates. The percentage of naive T cells measured by flow cytometry correlated strongly with observed TCR beta diversity. As age increased, observed TCR beta diversity per million T cells dropped in a roughly linear way, and a significant reduction was already evident by age 40. Donor CMV infection status was unknown, potentially confounding age-related changes in expanded clonotypes.

The 35 to 40 donors, aged about 6 to 95 years, were systemically healthy Caucasian individuals from Russia. Each donor gave about 9.7 milliliters of peripheral blood, drawn into EDTA-treated Vacutainer tubes. Ficoll-Paque density-gradient centrifugation was used to isolate PBMCs, with at least 6.5 million obtained per sample. Trizol reagent was used to extract total RNA from the PBMCs, yielding at least 5.5 micrograms per sample. The percentages of naive CD45RAhigh/CD27high T cells were determined by flow cytometry on a PBMC aliquot from every donor. What was sequenced was blood. This TCR was recovered from a man older than 75 in good health. Recombination connected TRBV15 to TRBJ2-5; perhaps TRBD1 is the D gene, with 6 bases matching. The DNA is as follows: TGTGCCACCAGCAGAGGGGATCCCGGCAGGGGGACCCAGTACTTC. This is translated as CATSRGDPGRGTQYF.